This entry describes one TCR beta chain. The data stem from a study of blood T cell repertoires in COVID-19. Study at large: Acute and convalescent COVID-19 specimens originated in the United States, Italy and Spain. PBMCs, B-cell-depleted T cells, or T cells were the source of the cDNA or gDNA that made up the material.

In the study's own analysis: From reference gene primer amplification, estimates of nucleated cell counts were derived. Method: immunoSEQ multiplex PCR; TCRdb's copy keeps in-frame clones and lacks some. Clonal size and the V and J genes are those of that table, whereas D and trimming came from the DNA. The data show some 320,000 clones, about 87% seen once. The source is a woman in her fifties or sixties who had recovered from COVID-19. Sequenced input: peripheral blood.

CDR3 DNA: TGTGCCTGGATAGGGCGCGGGGGTCCGCCCGGGGAGCTGTTTTTT. Amino acid sequence: CAWIGRGGPPGELFF. The chain carries TRBV30 and TRBJ2-2; 7 bases are shared with TRBD2. The trim removed 4 bases at V and 6 bases at J, leaving 11 bases unmatched. CDR1 and CDR2 from the germline V gene are GTSNPN and SVGIG (reference sequence). There are 15 residues in the CDR3.